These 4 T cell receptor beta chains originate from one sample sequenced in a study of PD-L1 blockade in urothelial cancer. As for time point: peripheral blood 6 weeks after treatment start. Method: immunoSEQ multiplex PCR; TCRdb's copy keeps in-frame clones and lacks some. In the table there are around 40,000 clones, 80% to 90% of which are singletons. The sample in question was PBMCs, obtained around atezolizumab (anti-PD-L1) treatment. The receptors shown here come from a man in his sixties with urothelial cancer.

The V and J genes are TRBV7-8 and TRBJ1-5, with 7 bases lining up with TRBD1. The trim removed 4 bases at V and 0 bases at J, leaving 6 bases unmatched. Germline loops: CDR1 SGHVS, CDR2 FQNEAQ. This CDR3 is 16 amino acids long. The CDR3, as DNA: TGTGCCAGCAGCTCCCGGGACAGCGGTAGCAATCAGCCCCAGCATTTT. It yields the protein CASSSRDSGSNQPQHF.

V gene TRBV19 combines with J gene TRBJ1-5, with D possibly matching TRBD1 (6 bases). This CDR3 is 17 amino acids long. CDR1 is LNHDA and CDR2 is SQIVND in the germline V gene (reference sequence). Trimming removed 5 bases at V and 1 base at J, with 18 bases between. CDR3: CASSFSVQGSSNQPQHF. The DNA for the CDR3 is TGTGCCAGTAGTTTCTCGGTACAGGGCTCAAGCAATCAGCCCCAGCATTTT. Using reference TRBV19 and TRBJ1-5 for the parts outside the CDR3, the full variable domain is DGGITQSPKYLFRKEGQNVTLSCEQNLNHDAMYWYRQDPGQGLRLIYYSQIVNDFQKGDIAEGYSVSREKKESFPLTVTSAQKNPTAFYLCASSFSVQGSSNQPQHFGDGTRLSIL.

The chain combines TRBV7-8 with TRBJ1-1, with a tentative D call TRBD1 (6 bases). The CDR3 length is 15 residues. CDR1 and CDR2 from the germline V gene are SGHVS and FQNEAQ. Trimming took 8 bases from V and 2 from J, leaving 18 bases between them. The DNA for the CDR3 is TGTGCCAGCCGAGTAATACAGGGTTTCAACACTGAAGCTTTCTTT. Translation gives CASRVIQGFNTEAFF. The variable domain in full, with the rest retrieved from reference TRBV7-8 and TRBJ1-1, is GAGVSQSPRYKVAKRGQDVALRCDPISGHVSLFWYQQALGQGPEFLTYFQNEAQLDKSGLPSDRFFAERPEGSVSTLKIQRTQQEDSAVYLCASRVIQGFNTEAFFGQGTRLTVV.

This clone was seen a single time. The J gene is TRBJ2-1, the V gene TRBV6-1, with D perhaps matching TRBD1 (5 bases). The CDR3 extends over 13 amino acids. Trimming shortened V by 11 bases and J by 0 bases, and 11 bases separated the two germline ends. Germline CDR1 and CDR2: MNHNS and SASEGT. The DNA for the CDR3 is TGTGCCGGAATGGACACCTCCTACAATGAGCAGTTCTTC. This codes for CAGMDTSYNEQFF.